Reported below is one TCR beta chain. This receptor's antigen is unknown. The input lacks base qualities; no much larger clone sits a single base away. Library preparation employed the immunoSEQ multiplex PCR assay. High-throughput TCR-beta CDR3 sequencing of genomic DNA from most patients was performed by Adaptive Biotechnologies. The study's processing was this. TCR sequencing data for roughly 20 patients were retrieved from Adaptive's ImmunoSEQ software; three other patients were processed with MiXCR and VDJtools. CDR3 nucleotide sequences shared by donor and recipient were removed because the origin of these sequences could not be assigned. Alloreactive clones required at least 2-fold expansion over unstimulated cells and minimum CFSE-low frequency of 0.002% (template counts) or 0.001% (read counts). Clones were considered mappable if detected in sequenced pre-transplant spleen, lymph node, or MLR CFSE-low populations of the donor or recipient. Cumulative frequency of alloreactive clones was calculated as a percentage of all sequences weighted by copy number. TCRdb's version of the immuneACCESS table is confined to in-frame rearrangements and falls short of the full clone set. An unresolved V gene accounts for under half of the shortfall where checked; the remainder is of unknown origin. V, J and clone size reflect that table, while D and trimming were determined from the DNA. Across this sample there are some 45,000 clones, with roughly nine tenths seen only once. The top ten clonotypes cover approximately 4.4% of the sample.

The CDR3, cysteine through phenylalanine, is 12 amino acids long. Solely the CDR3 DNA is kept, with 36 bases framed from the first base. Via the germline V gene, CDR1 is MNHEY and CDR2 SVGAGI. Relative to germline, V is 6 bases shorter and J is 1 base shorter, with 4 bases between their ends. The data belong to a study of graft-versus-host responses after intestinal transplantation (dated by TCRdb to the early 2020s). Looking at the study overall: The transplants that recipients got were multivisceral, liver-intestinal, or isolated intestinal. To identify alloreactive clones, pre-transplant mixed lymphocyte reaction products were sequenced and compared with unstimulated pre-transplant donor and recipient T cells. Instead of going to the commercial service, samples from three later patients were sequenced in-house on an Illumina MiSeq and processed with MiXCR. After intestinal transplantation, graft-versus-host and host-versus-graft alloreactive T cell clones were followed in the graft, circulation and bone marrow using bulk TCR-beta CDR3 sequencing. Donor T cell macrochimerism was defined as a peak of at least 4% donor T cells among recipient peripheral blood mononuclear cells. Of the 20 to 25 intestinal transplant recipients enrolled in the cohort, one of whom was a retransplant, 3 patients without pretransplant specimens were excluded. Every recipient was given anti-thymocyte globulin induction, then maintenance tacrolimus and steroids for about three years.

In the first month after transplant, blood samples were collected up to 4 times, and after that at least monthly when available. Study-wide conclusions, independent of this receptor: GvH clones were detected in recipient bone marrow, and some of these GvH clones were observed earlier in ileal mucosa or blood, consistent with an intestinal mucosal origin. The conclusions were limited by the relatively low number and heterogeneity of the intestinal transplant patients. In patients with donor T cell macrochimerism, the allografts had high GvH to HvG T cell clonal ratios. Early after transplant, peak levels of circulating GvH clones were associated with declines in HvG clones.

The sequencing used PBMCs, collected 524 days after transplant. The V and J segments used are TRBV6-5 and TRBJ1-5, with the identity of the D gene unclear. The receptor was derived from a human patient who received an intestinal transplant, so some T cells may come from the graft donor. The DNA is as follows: TGTGCCAGCAGACAAAGCAATCAGCCCCAGCATTTT. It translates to CASRQSNQPQHF.